The 14 T cell receptor beta chains below all came from one sample that was sequenced in a study of blood T cell repertoires in COVID-19. The protocol was immunoSEQ multiplex PCR, while the TCRdb copy is restricted to in-frame clones and leaves out a portion. The sample carries 200,000 to 300,000 clones, just under 85% recorded once. Sequencing was performed on peripheral blood. The receptors were sampled from a man in his fifties or sixties with acute or convalescent COVID-19.

The V gene is TRBV19, the J gene TRBJ1-5; 7 nucleotides align to TRBD1. This CDR3 is built from 12 residues. The V segment lost 2 bases and the J segment 15 bases; nucleotides outside the gene matches: 7. Germline values: CDR1 LNHDA, CDR2 SQIVND (reference sequence). Here the CDR3 DNA reads TGTGCCAGTAGTATAAGGGACAGCCCTTTGCATTTT. Translated, it gives CASSIRDSPLHF.

The chain links TRBV19 to TRBJ1-5; TRBD1 matches 9 bases. Germline V gives CDR1 LNHDA, CDR2 SQIVND (reference sequence). V trimming: 6 bases; J trimming: 0 bases; junction bases outside the gene matches: 18. The length of the CDR3 is 20 residues. CDR3 protein: CASRTHAARRDRASNQPQHF. The CDR3 bases are TGTGCCAGTAGAACACACGCCGCAAGAAGGGACAGGGCTAGCAATCAGCCCCAGCATTTT.

The chain uses TRBV4-1 and TRBJ1-2, with D maybe TRBD1 (6 bases). The V end lost 1 base, the J end lost 8 bases, and 14 bases lay between the germline ends. The CDR3 length is 14 residues. The germline V gene encodes CDR1 MGHRA and CDR2 YSYEKL. The CDR3 here is CASSQVVAGVGYTF. The CDR3 coding sequence is TGCGCCAGCAGCCAAGTCGTGGCAGGGGTCGGCTACACCTTC.

V and J are TRBV5-5 and TRBJ2-5; TRBD2 agrees at 7 bases. Germline trimming cut 6 bases from V and 4 bases from J; bases unmatched to any gene: 12. The CDR3 is 15 residues long. CDR1 and CDR2 (germline): SGHKS, YYEKEE (reference sequence). The CDR3 protein is CASTPRAGERETQYF. In DNA, the CDR3 is TGTGCCAGCACCCCACGGGCGGGAGAGAGAGAGACCCAGTACTTC.

The sample holds a few counts of this clone. The chain recombines TRBV7-9 with TRBJ1-1; TRBD1 matches at 11 bases. The CDR3 is 15 amino acids. In germline, CDR1 is SEHNR, CDR2 FQNEAQ (reference sequence). J gave up 0 bases and V 8 bases, and 5 bases lay outside the gene matches. CDR3 nucleotide sequence: TGTGCCAGCGCTCGGACAGGGGGCATGAACACTGAAGCTTTCTTT. Translation: CASARTGGMNTEAFF.

V gene TRBV10-3 combines with J gene TRBJ2-7; 9 bases match TRBD1. Germline V gene sequence: CDR1 ENHRY, CDR2 SYGVKD. The V and J ends lost 4 bases and 4 bases, in that order; junction bases with no gene match: 8. This CDR3 is built from 15 residues. CDR3 residues: CAISAPGQGRYEQYF. The CDR3 DNA reads as TGTGCCATCAGTGCTCCGGGACAGGGAAGGTACGAGCAGTACTTC.

The chain carries TRBV4-1 and TRBJ2-2; 7 nucleotides agree with TRBD2. Germline V gene data show CDR1 as MGHRA and CDR2 as YSYEKL. The CDR3 covers 16 residues. Trimming took 1 base from V and 3 from J; bases not matched to a gene: 5. CDR3 region: CASSQARAGDTGELFF. CDR3 nucleotide sequence: TGCGCCAGCAGCCAAGCTAGGGCGGGGGACACCGGGGAGCTGTTTTTT.

V usage is TRBV6-5 and J usage is TRBJ2-2, with a weak D call TRBD2 (5 bases). This CDR3 region has 14 residues. Germline-derived CDR1 and CDR2 are MNHEY and SVGAGI. The V and J ends lost 7 bases and 5 bases respectively, with 14 bases between them. CDR3 nucleotide sequence: TGTGCCAGCACCTCCGACGGGATAACCGGGGAGCTGTTTTTT. Amino acid sequence: CASTSDGITGELFF.

The chain joins TRBV14 to TRBJ2-7; the D is unclear. The CDR3 extends over 14 amino acids. V lost 1 base to trimming and J lost 5 bases, with 12 bases between them. The germline V gene has CDR1 SGHDN and CDR2 FVKESK. The CDR3 DNA reads TGTGCCAGCAGCCAAGTGGGCAGGCCCCACGAGCAGTACTTC. Protein product: CASSQVGRPHEQYF.

The chain uses TRBV10-3 and TRBJ2-7, with 7 bases fitting TRBD2. With V trimmed by 4 bases and J by 4 bases, 10 bases remained unmatched. Germline CDR1 ENHRY, CDR2 SYGVKD. This CDR3 has 15 amino acids. CDR3 nucleotides: TGTGCCATCAGTGGGTCTAGCGGAGGACTTTACGAGCAGTACTTC. It specifies CAISGSSGGLYEQYF.

The V call is TRBV19, the J call TRBJ1-1, with a possible D match to TRBD1 (6 bases). This CDR3 region has 13 residues. V lost 7 bases and J 0 bases, leaving 9 bases between the germline ends. Germline assignment: CDR1 LNHDA and CDR2 SQIVND (reference sequence). CDR3 region: CASNPGVNTEAFF. The CDR3 DNA reads as TGTGCCAGTAATCCAGGGGTGAACACTGAAGCTTTCTTT.

The V and J genes are TRBV15 and TRBJ2-1, with D perhaps TRBD1 (5 bases). Trimming took off 3 bases at V and 2 bases at J, with 11 bases between the two ends. CDR1 and CDR2 from the germline V gene are LNHNV and YYDKDF (reference sequence). The CDR3 loop spans 15 amino acids. The CDR3 is CATSRPGATYNEQFF. The CDR3 nucleotides are TGTGCCACCAGCAGGCCTGGGGCCACCTACAATGAGCAGTTCTTC.

Regarding this clone: A read error may account for a junction end that differs from germline. The chain is built from TRBV7-7 and TRBJ1-6; weak D call: TRBD1 (5 bases). CDR1 and CDR2 (germline): SSHAT, FNYEAQ (reference sequence). CDR3 length: 16 residues. The CDR3 here is CASSLEGRRVHSPLHF. The CDR3 DNA reads TGTGCTAGCAGCTTAGAAGGTCGCAGGGTACATTCACCCCTCCACTTT.

The chain combines TRBV27 with TRBJ2-1, with TRBD2 identical over 8 bases. The germline V gene encodes CDR1 MNHEY and CDR2 SMNVEV (reference sequence). CDR3 length equals 19 residues. V lost 5 bases, J lost 7 bases, and 22 bases stayed unmatched. The CDR3 DNA sequence: TGTGCCAGCAGTCTCATAGGCCGTCTAGCGGGTTTAGTGAGGAATGAGCAGTTCTTC. This sequence encodes CASSLIGRLAGLVRNEQFF.